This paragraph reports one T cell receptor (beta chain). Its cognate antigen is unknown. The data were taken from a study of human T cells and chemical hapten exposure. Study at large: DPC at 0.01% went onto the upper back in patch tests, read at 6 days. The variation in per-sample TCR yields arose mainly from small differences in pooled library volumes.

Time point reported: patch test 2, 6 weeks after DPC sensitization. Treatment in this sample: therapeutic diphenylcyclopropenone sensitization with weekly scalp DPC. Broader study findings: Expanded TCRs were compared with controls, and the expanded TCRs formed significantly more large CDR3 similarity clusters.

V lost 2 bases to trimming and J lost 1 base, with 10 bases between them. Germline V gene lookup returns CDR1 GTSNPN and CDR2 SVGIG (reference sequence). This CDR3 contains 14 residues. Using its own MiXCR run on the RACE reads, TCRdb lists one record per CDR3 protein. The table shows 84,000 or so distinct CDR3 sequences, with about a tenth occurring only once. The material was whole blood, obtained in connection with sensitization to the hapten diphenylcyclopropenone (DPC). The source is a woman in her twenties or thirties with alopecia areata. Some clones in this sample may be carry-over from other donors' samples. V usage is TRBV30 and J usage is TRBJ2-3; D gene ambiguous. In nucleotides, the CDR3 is TGTGCCTGGAGTACCCTTTCCGGCACAGATACGCAGTATTTT. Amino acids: CAWSTLSGTDTQYF.